These T cell receptor beta chains were read from a single sample in a study of T cell repertoires in cytomegalovirus infection. MiXCR, run by TCRdb on the reads, gives a single entry per CDR3 protein. The sample consists of approximately 750,000 distinct CDR3 sequences, roughly 35% of them appearing once. Sequenced input: PBMCs. These receptors were taken from a human donor in good health (CMV status not recorded). Some clones in this sample may be carry-over from other donors' samples. The CDR3 runs from the conserved cysteine through the conserved F or W. The D gene is left open where the match is weak. For some rows the clone size is stated as once, few or many, or as a class when expanded; others skip it.

v_gene	j_gene	abundance	d_gene	CDR3nt	CDR3aa
TRBV6-6	TRBJ1-6	few	.	TGTGCCAGCAGAGGGGGTTATAATTCACCCCTCCACTTT	CASRGGYNSPLHF
TRBV7-9	TRBJ2-5	few	TRBD1	TGTGCCAGCAGCTTACACCGGACAGGGGAGGAGACCCAGTACTTC	CASSLHRTGEETQYF
TRBV6-2/TRBV6-3	TRBJ2-7	.	TRBD1	TGTGCCACCGGACAGGTTCCAACCTACGAGCAGTACTTC	CATGQVPTYEQYF
TRBV7-8	TRBJ1-1	many	.	TGTGCCAGCAGCTTAGCCCCGAGGGTTAACACTGAAGCTTTCTTT	CASSLAPRVNTEAFF
TRBV6-4	TRBJ2-5	.	.	TGTGCCAGCAGTGACTTCGACGGTACGCGCGTTGTTTGGGAGACCCAGTACTTC	CASSDFDGTRVVWETQYF
TRBV7-9	TRBJ1-1	.	TRBD1	TGTGCCAGCCAGACAGGGATCACTGAAGCTTTCTTT	CASQTGITEAFF
TRBV28	TRBJ2-7	.	TRBD2	TGTGCCAGCGACGGACTAGCGGGAGTCGAGCAGTACTTC	CASDGLAGVEQYF
TRBV28	TRBJ1-5	.	TRBD1	TGTGCCAGCAGTCAACCGGGACAGGGGCTTCAGCCCCAGCATTTT	CASSQPGQGLQPQHF
TRBV20-1	TRBJ2-7	.	.	TGCAGTGCTAGTCCCCCAAACAGGGTATCCCTCTACGAGCAGTACTTC	CSASPPNRVSLYEQYF
TRBV5-1	TRBJ2-7	.	.	TGCGCCAGCAGCTTGTCGGAGAGTGACCCTCAAAGGGAGCAGTACTTC	CASSLSESDPQREQYF
TRBV6-1	TRBJ2-4	.	.	TGTGCCAGCAGTTACGGGACACCCACTTTAGCCAAAAACTTTCAGTACTTC	CASSYGTPTLAKNFQYF
TRBV19	TRBJ1-5	many	TRBD1	TGTGCCAGTTGCCCGGGGACAGGCTATCAGCCCCAGCATTTT	CASCPGTGYQPQHF
TRBV28	TRBJ2-7	.	.	TGTGCCAGCAGTGGCCGGGACCCGGCCTACGAGCAGTACTTC	CASSGRDPAYEQYF
TRBV28	TRBJ2-2	.	.	TGTGCCCGCAGTTTAGGCGGCGGGGAGCTGTTTTTT	CARSLGGGELFF
TRBV2	TRBJ2-3	few	.	TGTGCCAGCAGTTTACTAGGGGCCACGCAGTATTTT	CASSLLGATQYF
TRBV19	TRBJ2-2	many	.	TGTGCCAGTACCCCCGACAGGCTGAACACCGGGGAGCTGTTTTTT	CASTPDRLNTGELFF
TRBV7-9	TRBJ2-1	many	.	TGTGCCAGCAGCTTAGCGCCAGACAATGAGCAGTTCTTC	CASSLAPDNEQFF
TRBV12-3/TRBV12-4	TRBJ1-2	many	.	TGTGCCAGCAGCGCGACTAACTATGGCTACACCTTC	CASSATNYGYTF
TRBV28	TRBJ2-3	few	.	TGTGCCAGCAGTTTATTCCCGACACCCGGTACGCAGTATTTT	CASSLFPTPGTQYF
TRBV10-3	TRBJ2-2	few	.	TGTGCCATCAGTGAGGGTGGCAGCGGGGAGCTGTTTTTT	CAISEGGSGELFF
TRBV6-5	TRBJ2-3	.	.	TGTGCCAGCAGTTACTCAAGGACAACAGATACGCAGTATTTT	CASSYSRTTDTQYF
TRBV2	TRBJ1-6	.	.	TGTGCCAGCAGTGGGACGGATTCACCCCTCCACTTT	CASSGTDSPLHF
TRBV19	TRBJ1-1	.	TRBD1	TGTGCCAGTATACTTACAGGGGTCACTGAAGCTTTCTTT	CASILTGVTEAFF
TRBV29-1	TRBJ2-7	.	.	TGCAGCGTTGTCTCGGCAGAACTCTACGAGCAGTACTTC	CSVVSAELYEQYF
TRBV29-1	TRBJ1-3	few	.	TGCAGCGTTGATGCGGGAGGAGGAAACACCATATATTTT	CSVDAGGGNTIYF
TRBV5-1	TRBJ2-1	.	TRBD2	TGCGCCAGCAGCTTGGTACTAGCGGGTCACGATGAGCAGTTCTTC	CASSLVLAGHDEQFF
TRBV7-9	TRBJ1-1	many	.	TGTGCCAGCAGCCGTACATGGACAGTCCCCTTGAACACTGAAGCTTTCTTT	CASSRTWTVPLNTEAFF
TRBV28	TRBJ2-1	few	TRBD1	TGTGCCAGCAGTTTCACAGGGGGCGCGTTAGACGAGCAGTTCTTC	CASSFTGGALDEQFF
TRBV28	TRBJ2-3	few	.	TGTGCCAGCACCCTGGCGGGGAGTACGCAGTATTTT	CASTLAGSTQYF
TRBV2	TRBJ1-1	.	.	TGTGCCAGCAGTGGCGGACTTATGAACACTGAAGCTTTCTTT	CASSGGLMNTEAFF
TRBV3-1	TRBJ2-1	.	TRBD2	TGTGCCAGCAGCCAAGCACGGACTAGTGGGTACAATGAGCAGTTCTTC	CASSQARTSGYNEQFF
TRBV10-3	TRBJ2-5	few	TRBD1	TGTGCCATCAGTGACAGTGGACAGGAAGAGACCCAGTACTTC	CAISDSGQEETQYF
TRBV6-1	TRBJ1-6	once	.	TGTGCCAGCAGTCAAGACAGCTATAATTCACCCCTCCACTTT	CASSQDSYNSPLHF
TRBV24-1	TRBJ2-1	.	TRBD2	TGTGCCACCAGTGACTCGGGCGGCGGGAGGGCCTACAATGAGCAGTTCTTC	CATSDSGGGRAYNEQFF
TRBV20-1	TRBJ2-1	few	.	TGCAGTCGACTTGGGACTCCCCCTGAGCAGTTCTTC	CSRLGTPPEQFF
TRBV27	TRBJ1-6	many	.	TGTGCCAGCAGTTTGTCCGAAACCCGTTCACCCCTCCACTTT	CASSLSETRSPLHF
TRBV12-3/TRBV12-4	TRBJ2-1	.	TRBD1	TGTGCCAGCAGTCCCGTACAGGGGGAGAGGGATGAGCAGTTCTTC	CASSPVQGERDEQFF
TRBV7-9	TRBJ2-1	many	TRBD1	TGTGCCAGCAGCCCGACAGGGCCCGAGTTCTTC	CASSPTGPEFF
TRBV15	TRBJ1-5	.	TRBD1	TGTGCCACCAGTAAGGGGGCCGGGGATAGCAATCAGCCCCAGCATTTT	CATSKGAGDSNQPQHF
TRBV10-3	TRBJ2-7	.	TRBD2	TGTGCCATCAGTGAGTCCCGACTAGCGGGATCCCCCTACGAGCAGTACTTC	CAISESRLAGSPYEQYF
TRBV9	TRBJ1-5	once	.	TGTGCCAGCAGCGTAGGGGCAGGGTTCCCCTACCCTCAGCCCCAGCATTTT	CASSVGAGFPYPQPQHF
TRBV27	TRBJ2-1	many	TRBD2	TGTGCCAGCCGTCATACTAGCGGGGGACCCAATGAGCAGTTCTTC	CASRHTSGGPNEQFF
TRBV20-1	TRBJ1-2	few	TRBD1	TGCAGTGCTCCGGGACAGGGGGATTATGGCTACACCTTC	CSAPGQGDYGYTF
TRBV7-8	TRBJ2-3	few	.	TGTGCCAGCAGCTTAGGGAGACAGACAGATACGCAGTATTTT	CASSLGRQTDTQYF
TRBV7-9	TRBJ1-5	few	.	TGTGCCATTTCCGATACAGGGATTAGCAATCAGCCCCAGCATTTT	CAISDTGISNQPQHF
TRBV12-3/TRBV12-4	TRBJ1-5	few	TRBD1	TGTGCCAGCAGCCCTAGGGACAGGGGTAGCAATCAGCCCCAGCATTTT	CASSPRDRGSNQPQHF
TRBV6-2/TRBV6-3	TRBJ1-1	.	.	TGTGCCAGCAGTTACCCCGAGGCCGGGCGGGTGAACACTGAAGCTTTCTTT	CASSYPEAGRVNTEAFF
TRBV29-1	TRBJ2-7	.	.	TGCAGCGTTGTGCTTGGCACCCTTAGCTCCTACGAGCAGTACTTC	CSVVLGTLSSYEQYF
TRBV19	TRBJ2-7	.	TRBD2	TGTGCCAGTACCCCGACTAGCGGGAGACTTGACGAGCAGTACTTC	CASTPTSGRLDEQYF
TRBV6-1	TRBJ1-1	.	TRBD1	TGTGCCAGCAGTTACAGGGGGATGAACACTGAAGCTTTCTTT	CASSYRGMNTEAFF
TRBV11-1	TRBJ2-1	few	.	TGTGCCAGCAGCGGCCGGGACGGCCGCCTCGAGCAGTTCTTC	CASSGRDGRLEQFF
TRBV10-2	TRBJ1-6	.	.	TGCGCCAGCAGTGGCCAGGGGCTCTATAATTCACCCCTCCACTTT	CASSGQGLYNSPLHF
TRBV7-8	TRBJ1-2	few	TRBD1	TGTGCCAGCAGCCGAGTAGGACAGGGAGAAGAAGGCTACACCTTC	CASSRVGQGEEGYTF
TRBV6-2/TRBV6-3	TRBJ1-5	.	.	TGTGCCAGCAGTTCCCCTCCCCGTCGGGCGCATCCCCCGCATTTT	CASSSPPRRAHPPHF
TRBV7-3	TRBJ2-1	many	.	TGTGCCAGCAGCTTGGCCCGGGCGGGGATTGAGCAGTTCTTC	CASSLARAGIEQFF
TRBV10-3	TRBJ1-1	.	.	TGTGCCATCAGTGAGGCGACAGTTATGAACACTGAAGCTTTCTTT	CAISEATVMNTEAFF